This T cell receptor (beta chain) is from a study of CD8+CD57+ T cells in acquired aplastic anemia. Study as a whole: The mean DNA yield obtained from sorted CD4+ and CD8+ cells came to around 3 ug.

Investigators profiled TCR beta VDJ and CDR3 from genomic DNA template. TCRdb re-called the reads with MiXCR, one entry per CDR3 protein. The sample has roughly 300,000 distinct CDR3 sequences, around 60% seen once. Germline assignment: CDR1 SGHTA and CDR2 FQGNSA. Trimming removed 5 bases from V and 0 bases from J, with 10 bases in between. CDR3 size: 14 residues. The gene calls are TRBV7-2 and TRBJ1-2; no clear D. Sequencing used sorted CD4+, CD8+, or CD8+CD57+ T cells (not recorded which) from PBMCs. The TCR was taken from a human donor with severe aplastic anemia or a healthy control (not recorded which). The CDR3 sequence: CASSPQLANYGYTF. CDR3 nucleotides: TGTGCCAGCAGCCCGCAACTTGCTAACTATGGCTACACCTTC.